The 20 T cell receptor beta chains below were found in one sample sequenced in a study of T cell repertoires in cytomegalovirus infection. TCRdb re-called the reads through MiXCR, storing one row per CDR3 protein. Of hundreds of thousands of distinct CDR3 sequences listed, about 17% are singletons. The sequencing input was PBMCs. The source is a human donor in good health (CMV status not recorded). Some clones in this sample may be carry-over from other donors' samples.

This clonotype was found many times. This chain links TRBV7-2 with TRBJ1-2; possible D gene TRBD1, 6 bases. The CDR3 spans 16 residues. Germline assignment: CDR1 SGHTA and CDR2 FQGNSA. The V and J ends lost 0 bases and 4 bases respectively, with 15 bases between them. The CDR3 loop reads CASSLAEGGGLYGYTF. As DNA, the CDR3 is TGTGCCAGCAGCTTAGCGGAAGGGGGGGGTCTCTATGGCTACACCTTC. The whole variable domain, filled in from reference TRBV7-2 and TRBJ1-2, reads GAGVSQSPSNKVTEKGKDVELRCDPISGHTALYWYRQSLGQGLEFLIYFQGNSAPDKSGLPSDRFSAERTGGSVSTLTIQRTQQEDSAVYLCASSLAEGGGLYGYTFGSGTRLTVV.

This clonotype was seen at least ten times. The chain combines TRBV12-3 or TRBV12-4 with TRBJ1-2; possibly TRBD1 for D (6 bases). This CDR3 contains 13 residues. Trimming removed 4 bases at V and 6 bases at J, with 12 bases between. This chain's CDR3 is CASSYTGFDGYTF. Here the CDR3 DNA reads TGTGCCAGCAGTTACACAGGGTTTGATGGCTACACCTTC.

This clonotype was counted many times. The chain employs TRBV4-1 and TRBJ1-1; D not resolved. CDR1 and CDR2 (germline): MGHRA, YSYEKL. The CDR3 extends over 14 amino acids. V shed 2 bases and J shed 1 base, with 8 bases lying between them. In DNA form, the CDR3 reads TGCGCCAGCAGCCAACCAGTGAGGAACACTGAAGCTTTCTTT. It is translated as CASSQPVRNTEAFF.

Note on this clonotype: This clone may be a read error of a much larger clone one base away. The V gene is TRBV7-2, the J gene TRBJ2-2; the match to TRBD1 covers 8 bases. The CDR3 covers 13 residues. The trim removed 4 bases at V and 9 bases at J, leaving 4 bases unmatched. Germline V gene data show CDR1 as SGHTA and CDR2 as FQGNSA. CDR3 DNA: TGTGCCAGCAGCTATACAGGGGGATGGGAGCTGTTTTTT. Its protein product is CASSYTGGWELFF.

This chain connects TRBV6-1 to TRBJ2-1; 7 bases fit TRBD1. CDR3 length: 13 amino acids. The V segment lost 6 bases and the J segment 8 bases; nucleotides outside the gene matches: 7. Germline-derived CDR1 and CDR2 are MNHNS and SASEGT. CDR3 in amino acids: CASRGTVSDEQFF. In DNA, the CDR3 is TGTGCCAGCAGAGGGACAGTAAGCGATGAGCAGTTCTTC.

This clonotype has more than one count but fewer than ten. The CDR3 DNA sequence: TGCAGTGCTAGAGACGCGGCGCGGGGGAGAGAGACCCAGTACTTC. Residues: CSARDAARGRETQYF. This chain connects TRBV20-1 to TRBJ2-5, with TRBD2 identical over 7 bases. The CDR3 is 15 amino acids. The V gene's germline CDR1 is DFQATT and CDR2 SNEGSKA (reference sequence). J gave up 4 bases and V 0 bases, and 8 bases lay outside the gene matches.

This clonotype was detected many times. The chain is built from TRBV3-1 and TRBJ1-1; 7 bases are a match to TRBD1. CDR3 length equals 13 residues. CDR1 and CDR2 from the germline V gene are LGHDT and YNNKEL (reference sequence). Trimming cost V 2 bases and J 7 bases; bases outside gene matches: 4. This CDR3 reads CASSQPGQVEAFF. The CDR3 region has the DNA TGTGCCAGCAGCCAACCAGGACAGGTTGAAGCTTTCTTT.

The chain has TRBV27 and TRBJ1-6; D is ambiguous. Germline V gene sequence: CDR1 MNHEY, CDR2 SMNVEV (reference sequence). Trimming shortened V by 0 bases and J by 10 bases, and 13 bases separated the two germline ends. The CDR3 is 15 amino acids. The CDR3, as DNA: TGTGCCAGCAGTTTATCATCCGGCTTAGGGTCACCCCTCCACTTT. This gives the protein CASSLSSGLGSPLHF.

The rearrangement joins TRBV6-2 or TRBV6-3 to TRBJ2-3; no definite D call. This CDR3 contains 14 residues. Germline V gives CDR1 MNHEY, CDR2 SVGEGT. Trimming took 2 bases from V and 2 from J, leaving 8 bases between them. CDR3 in amino acids: CASSYTAYTDTQYF. DNA of the CDR3: TGTGCCAGCAGTTACACCGCTTACACAGATACGCAGTATTTT.

The rearrangement links TRBV4-2 to TRBJ2-5; D is ambiguous. Per germline, CDR1 LGHNA and CDR2 YNFKEQ. The V and J ends lost 0 bases and 1 base respectively, with 12 bases between them. This CDR3 has 16 residues. DNA of the CDR3: TGTGCCAGCAGCCAAGAGGGATTTGGATCCCAAGAGACCCAGTACTTC. Amino acid sequence: CASSQEGFGSQETQYF.

This clonotype was observed a few times. This sequence joins TRBV25-1 and TRBJ1-5; maybe TRBD1 (6 bases). Trimming took off 6 bases at V and 8 bases at J, with 14 bases between the two ends. This CDR3 spans 13 amino acids. The germline V gene has CDR1 MGHDK and CDR2 SYGVNS. CDR3: CASRGGGWEPQHF. Written as DNA, the CDR3 is TGTGCCAGCAGGGGAGGGGGTTGGGAGCCCCAGCATTTT.

J is TRBJ2-1 and V is TRBV5-6; 8 bases align to TRBD2. Trimming removed 2 bases from V and 1 base from J; junction bases left unmatched: 5. The germline V gene encodes CDR1 SGHDT and CDR2 YYEEEE. The CDR3 has 16 amino acids. The chain's CDR3 is CASSFTGTSSYNEQFF. The CDR3 nucleotides read TGTGCCAGCAGCTTTACGGGGACTAGTTCCTACAATGAGCAGTTCTTC. Together with reference TRBV5-6 and TRBJ2-1, the CDR3 gives the full variable domain: DAGVTQSPTHLIKTRGQQVTLRCSPKSGHDTVSWYQQALGQGPQFIFQYYEEEERQRGNFPDRFSGHQFPNYSSELNVNALLLGDSALYLCASSFTGTSSYNEQFFGPGTRLTVL.

This clonotype showed up just a few times. In DNA form, the CDR3 reads TGCAGCGTTGGTGACAGCTCCTACGAGCAGTACTTC. It specifies CSVGDSSYEQYF. The chain joins TRBV29-1 to TRBJ2-7, with a possible D match to TRBD1 (5 bases). This CDR3 spans 12 amino acids. Germline V gene data show CDR1 as SQVTM and CDR2 as ANQGSEA. Trimming took 4 bases from V and 0 from J, leaving 7 bases between them.

This clonotype was counted a few times. V usage is TRBV7-9 and J usage is TRBJ1-5, with D possibly TRBD1 on 6 matching bases. The CDR3 runs to 16 residues. Deletions cut 4 bases from V and 4 bases from J, with 17 bases between. Looked up from germline, CDR1 is SEHNR and CDR2 is FQNEAQ (reference sequence). This chain's CDR3 is CASSSGQKEVNQPQHF. In DNA form, the CDR3 reads TGTGCCAGCAGCTCCGGACAGAAAGAGGTGAATCAGCCCCAGCATTTT.

This clonotype was observed a handful of times. The V gene is TRBV20-1, the J gene TRBJ2-5; tentative D call: TRBD2 (5 bases). Between the trimmed V and J ends, which lost 3 bases and 2 bases, there was a span of 13 bases. This CDR3 is 14 amino acids long. Per germline, CDR1 DFQATT and CDR2 SNEGSKA (reference sequence). CDR3 loop: CSASFNREQETQYF. The CDR3 DNA reads as TGCAGTGCTAGTTTCAACCGGGAACAAGAGACCCAGTACTTC.

There are many counts of this clonotype. This chain joins TRBV7-6 and TRBJ2-3; no clear D. There are 15 residues in the CDR3. CDR1 and CDR2 from the germline V gene are SGHVS and FNYEAQ. V was pared by 1 base and J by 5 bases, with 13 bases between. CDR3 sequence reads: CASSLVGQSGDTQYF. The CDR3 DNA sequence: TGTGCCAGCAGCTTAGTCGGGCAATCAGGAGATACGCAGTATTTT.

This clonotype was seen once. The CDR3 region has the DNA TGTGCCAGTAGCGGCAGGGGCCCCCACTCCTACAATGAGCAGTTCTTC. Translated, it gives CASSGRGPHSYNEQFF. The chain uses TRBV19 and TRBJ2-1, with D maybe TRBD1 (6 bases). The germline V gene has CDR1 LNHDA and CDR2 SQIVND (reference sequence). Trimming stripped 6 bases from V and 0 bases from J, with 15 bases between. This CDR3 contains 16 residues.

This clonotype has ten or more counts. This rearrangement joins TRBV7-2 to TRBJ1-2; D may be TRBD1 (5 bases). Looked up from germline, CDR1 is SGHTA and CDR2 is FQGNSA. V lost 1 base and J 8 bases, leaving 14 bases between the germline ends. This CDR3 is 14 amino acids long. In DNA form, the CDR3 reads TGTGCCAGCAGCTTAGGGAAGGGGACGGGGGGCTACACCTTC. Translating gives CASSLGKGTGGYTF.

This clonotype was observed a single time. The chain joins TRBV18 to TRBJ2-1; the match to TRBD2 covers 14 bases. With 3 bases clipped from V and 10 bases from J, the junction kept 11 bases outside the gene matches. In germline, CDR1 is KGHSH, CDR2 LQKENI. The CDR3 runs 17 residues. The chain's CDR3 is CASSPLRLAGGPREQFF. The CDR3 DNA reads TGTGCCAGCTCACCTCTACGACTAGCGGGGGGGCCGAGGGAGCAGTTCTTC.

This clonotype was seen a few times. The chain links TRBV20-1 to TRBJ2-1, with 7 positions matching TRBD1. CDR1 and CDR2 (germline): DFQATT, SNEGSKA (reference sequence). Trimming cost V 4 bases and J 6 bases; bases outside gene matches: 9. This CDR3 contains 14 residues. The CDR3 DNA reads TGCAGTGCTACAAAAGACAGGGTTGGCAATGAGCAGTTCTTC. As protein: CSATKDRVGNEQFF.